A selection of T cell receptor beta chains follows, all from one sample in a study of blood T cell repertoires in COVID-19. Repertoires were generated with immunoSEQ multiplex PCR, while TCRdb's copy carries only in-frame clones and drops some. The sample carries 390,000 or so clones, 89% recorded once. Sequenced input: peripheral blood. Source of these receptors: a woman in her 30s with COVID-19, enrolled during active disease. Both conserved end residues are part of each CDR3. Fields, in order: CDR3 DNA, CDR3 protein, clone size, CDR3 length, V gene, D gene, J gene. A D gene is named only where the DNA matches it firmly. Where a row states a size, it is once, few, many or the class of an expanded clone; other rows omit it.

CDR3 DNA: TGTGCCAGCAACCCCGACAGGGGGTCCTCCTACGAGCAGTACTTC; CDR3 protein: CASNPDRGSSYEQYF; clone size: NA; CDR3 length: 15; V gene: TRBV4-2; D gene: TRBD1; J gene: TRBJ2-7
CDR3 DNA: TGTGCCAGCAGTTGGGCTAGCGGGAGACGGGAGACCCAGTACTTC; CDR3 protein: CASSWASGRRETQYF; clone size: NA; CDR3 length: 15; V gene: TRBV27; D gene: TRBD2; J gene: TRBJ2-5
CDR3 DNA: TGTGCCAGTAGTATAGCGGGAGGGATAAGCACAGATACGCAGTATTTT; CDR3 protein: CASSIAGGISTDTQYF; clone size: NA; CDR3 length: 16; V gene: TRBV19; D gene: TRBD2; J gene: TRBJ2-3
CDR3 DNA: TGTGCCAGCAGTAAGAGCGGGACATACTTCAATGAGCAGTTCTTC; CDR3 protein: CASSKSGTYFNEQFF; clone size: NA; CDR3 length: 15; V gene: TRBV2; D gene: NA; J gene: TRBJ2-1
CDR3 DNA: TGTGCCAGCAGCCGTTATGGAGGGACAGGGAGCCCCTATAGCTACACCTTC; CDR3 protein: CASSRYGGTGSPYSYTF; clone size: NA; CDR3 length: 17; V gene: TRBV7-2; D gene: TRBD1; J gene: TRBJ1-2
CDR3 DNA: TGTGCCAGCAGCTTAGTTAGGGGCGGCTACACCTTC; CDR3 protein: CASSLVRGGYTF; clone size: once; CDR3 length: 12; V gene: TRBV7-2; D gene: NA; J gene: TRBJ1-2
CDR3 DNA: TGCGCCAGCAGCTTGGGAAGGACAGGGGGCGCGGCGGAGACCCAGTACTTC; CDR3 protein: CASSLGRTGGAAETQYF; clone size: NA; CDR3 length: 17; V gene: TRBV5-1; D gene: TRBD1; J gene: TRBJ2-5
CDR3 DNA: TGTGCCAGCAGCTTAGAAGCTTCCTGGGATACGCAGTATTTT; CDR3 protein: CASSLEASWDTQYF; clone size: NA; CDR3 length: 14; V gene: TRBV7-2; D gene: NA; J gene: TRBJ2-3
CDR3 DNA: TGTGCCAGCAGCTTAGATCAGGGCTCGCGAGGCTACACCTTC; CDR3 protein: CASSLDQGSRGYTF; clone size: NA; CDR3 length: 14; V gene: TRBV7-2; D gene: NA; J gene: TRBJ1-2
CDR3 DNA: TGTGCCAGCAGCCTCGGCGGGGGGGATCAGCCCCAGCATTTT; CDR3 protein: CASSLGGGDQPQHF; clone size: NA; CDR3 length: 14; V gene: TRBV7-9; D gene: NA; J gene: TRBJ1-5
CDR3 DNA: TGTGCCATCAGTGAGACCCCCGGGAGGGACAGTAACTATGGCTACACCTTC; CDR3 protein: CAISETPGRDSNYGYTF; clone size: NA; CDR3 length: 17; V gene: TRBV10-3; D gene: TRBD1; J gene: TRBJ1-2
CDR3 DNA: TGTGCCAGCAGCTTAGGTCCAGGCATGAACACTGAAGCTTTCTTT; CDR3 protein: CASSLGPGMNTEAFF; clone size: NA; CDR3 length: 15; V gene: TRBV11-2; D gene: NA; J gene: TRBJ1-1
CDR3 DNA: TGTGCCAGCAGCTTGGACGGGAGCAGCACAGATACGCAGTATTTT; CDR3 protein: CASSLDGSSTDTQYF; clone size: once; CDR3 length: 15; V gene: TRBV5-5; D gene: NA; J gene: TRBJ2-3
CDR3 DNA: TGCGCCAGCAGCCAAGATCACCTAGCGGGGGGGAGCGAGCAGTACTTC; CDR3 protein: CASSQDHLAGGSEQYF; clone size: NA; CDR3 length: 16; V gene: TRBV4-3; D gene: TRBD2; J gene: TRBJ2-7
CDR3 DNA: TGTGCCAGCAGCCCCCAGGGGCAGTTCTATGGCTACACCTTC; CDR3 protein: CASSPQGQFYGYTF; clone size: NA; CDR3 length: 14; V gene: TRBV6-5; D gene: NA; J gene: TRBJ1-2
CDR3 DNA: TGTGCCAGCTCACCGCCATGGGAGAACTATGGCTACACCTTC; CDR3 protein: CASSPPWENYGYTF; clone size: once; CDR3 length: 14; V gene: TRBV18; D gene: NA; J gene: TRBJ1-2
CDR3 DNA: TGTGCCAGCAGTGGACAGGAGATAGCCAAAAACATTCAGTACTTC; CDR3 protein: CASSGQEIAKNIQYF; clone size: once; CDR3 length: 15; V gene: TRBV2; D gene: NA; J gene: TRBJ2-4
CDR3 DNA: TGTGCCAGCAGCCCACTTATGGGGGGTGGCACCGGGGAGCTGTTTTTT; CDR3 protein: CASSPLMGGGTGELFF; clone size: NA; CDR3 length: 16; V gene: TRBV6-2/TRBV6-3; D gene: NA; J gene: TRBJ2-2
CDR3 DNA: TGTGCCAGCAGTCAGGGGGCTTTTCAGCCCCAGCATTTT; CDR3 protein: CASSQGAFQPQHF; clone size: NA; CDR3 length: 13; V gene: TRBV6-2/TRBV6-3; D gene: TRBD1; J gene: TRBJ1-5
CDR3 DNA: TGCAGCGTGGGTACTAGCGGGAGAGCAGGCTCCTACAATGAGCAGTTCTTC; CDR3 protein: CSVGTSGRAGSYNEQFF; clone size: NA; CDR3 length: 17; V gene: TRBV29-1; D gene: TRBD2; J gene: TRBJ2-1
CDR3 DNA: TGCGCCAGCAGCCAAGTATCGGATCAGCCCCAGCATTTT; CDR3 protein: CASSQVSDQPQHF; clone size: NA; CDR3 length: 13; V gene: TRBV4-1; D gene: NA; J gene: TRBJ1-5
CDR3 DNA: TGTGCCATCAGTGAAGCGGACCGTTCCTACAATGAGCAGTTCTTC; CDR3 protein: CAISEADRSYNEQFF; clone size: NA; CDR3 length: 15; V gene: TRBV10-3; D gene: NA; J gene: TRBJ2-1
CDR3 DNA: TGTGCCAGCAGGGGAATGGGGCCAGGACAGGGGGCTGGGAACATTCAGTACTTC; CDR3 protein: CASRGMGPGQGAGNIQYF; clone size: few; CDR3 length: 18; V gene: TRBV2; D gene: TRBD1; J gene: TRBJ2-4
CDR3 DNA: TGTGCCAGTAGTAGGCGAAAGACAGGGATCAATCAGCCCCAGCATTTT; CDR3 protein: CASSRRKTGINQPQHF; clone size: NA; CDR3 length: 16; V gene: TRBV19; D gene: TRBD1; J gene: TRBJ1-5
CDR3 DNA: TGTGCCAGCAGTTCTCGGGAGGCCTATGGCTACACCTTC; CDR3 protein: CASSSREAYGYTF; clone size: few; CDR3 length: 13; V gene: TRBV27; D gene: NA; J gene: TRBJ1-2
CDR3 DNA: TGCGCCAGCAGTGATCCGGGGAACCGCACAGATACGCAGTATTTT; CDR3 protein: CASSDPGNRTDTQYF; clone size: NA; CDR3 length: 15; V gene: TRBV10-2; D gene: NA; J gene: TRBJ2-3
CDR3 DNA: TGCGCCAGCAGTGAGTCACCAGGGTTCGCCGAGCAGTACTTC; CDR3 protein: CASSESPGFAEQYF; clone size: few; CDR3 length: 14; V gene: TRBV10-1; D gene: NA; J gene: TRBJ2-7
CDR3 DNA: TGTGCCAGCAGCCCGTGGACTAGCGGGAGTGGCGGGGAGCTGTTTTTT; CDR3 protein: CASSPWTSGSGGELFF; clone size: NA; CDR3 length: 16; V gene: TRBV7-8; D gene: TRBD2; J gene: TRBJ2-2
CDR3 DNA: TGTGCCAGCAACAGGGGCAGGGGGCATGGCTACACCTTC; CDR3 protein: CASNRGRGHGYTF; clone size: NA; CDR3 length: 13; V gene: TRBV6-5; D gene: TRBD1; J gene: TRBJ1-2
CDR3 DNA: TGTGCCAGCAGTACACTAGCGGGAGTGGCCGGGGAGCTGTTTTTT; CDR3 protein: CASSTLAGVAGELFF; clone size: few; CDR3 length: 15; V gene: TRBV28; D gene: TRBD2; J gene: TRBJ2-2
CDR3 DNA: TGTGCCAGCAGCCCAGGGGGCGGAGATAATTCACCCCTCCACTTT; CDR3 protein: CASSPGGGDNSPLHF; clone size: NA; CDR3 length: 15; V gene: TRBV7-9; D gene: TRBD1; J gene: TRBJ1-6
CDR3 DNA: TGCGCCAGCAGCCAAGTCACAGGGGGCGAGAGGTCCGGGGAGCTGTTTTTT; CDR3 protein: CASSQVTGGERSGELFF; clone size: once; CDR3 length: 17; V gene: TRBV4-3; D gene: TRBD1; J gene: TRBJ2-2
CDR3 DNA: TGCGCCAGCAGACCTGACAGGGTGACGCAGTATTTT; CDR3 protein: CASRPDRVTQYF; clone size: NA; CDR3 length: 12; V gene: TRBV23-1; D gene: TRBD1; J gene: TRBJ2-3